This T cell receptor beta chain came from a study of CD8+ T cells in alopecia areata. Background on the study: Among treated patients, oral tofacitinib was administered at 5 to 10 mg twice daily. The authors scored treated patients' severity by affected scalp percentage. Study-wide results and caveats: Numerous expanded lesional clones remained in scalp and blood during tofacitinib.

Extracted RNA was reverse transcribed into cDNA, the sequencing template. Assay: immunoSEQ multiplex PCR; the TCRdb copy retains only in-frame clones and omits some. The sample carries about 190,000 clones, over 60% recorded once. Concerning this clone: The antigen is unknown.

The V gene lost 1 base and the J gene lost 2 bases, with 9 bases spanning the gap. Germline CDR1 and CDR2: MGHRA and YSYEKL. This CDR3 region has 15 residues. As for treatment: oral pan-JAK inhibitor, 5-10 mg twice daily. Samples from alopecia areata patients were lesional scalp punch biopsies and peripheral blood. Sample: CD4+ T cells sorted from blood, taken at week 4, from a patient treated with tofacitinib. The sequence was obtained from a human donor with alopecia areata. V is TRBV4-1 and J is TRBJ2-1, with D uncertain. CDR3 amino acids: CASSQAEVTYNEQFF. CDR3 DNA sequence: TGCGCCAGCAGCCAAGCCGAAGTGACCTACAATGAGCAGTTCTTC.